This T cell receptor (beta chain) derives from a study of T cells in Graves' hyperthyroidism and ophthalmopathy. It was RNA transcripts that yielded the amplified TCR beta CDR3 regions. HTBI primers were employed in a first-round RT-PCR of the TCR CDR3. TCRdb analysed the multiplex PCR reads with MiXCR anew, one entry per CDR3 protein. The repertoire holds over 250,000 distinct CDR3 sequences, less than 30% seen once, with about 25% in the top ten. This clonotype was seen only a few times. Germline V CDR1 and CDR2: MNHNS, SASEGT. The CDR3 has 15 residues. V lost 6 bases to trimming and J lost 3 bases, with 15 bases between them.

The source is a middle-aged man with Graves' hyperthyroidism that later progressed to Graves' ophthalmopathy. The sample taken for sequencing was blood. This chain links TRBV6-1 with TRBJ1-5; maybe TRBD1 (5 bases). The CDR3 nucleotides are TGTGCCAGCAGACCCCGGCAGGGCTTCAATCAGCCCCAGCATTTT. Translation: CASRPRQGFNQPQHF.